This entry features one T cell receptor beta chain sequence. The entry originates in a study of blood T cell repertoires in COVID-19. About the study: Sample material is recorded as cDNA or gDNA derived from T cells, B-cell-depleted T cells, or PBMCs.

The CDR3 has 15 residues. Germline assignment: CDR1 SGHRS and CDR2 YFSETQ. V gave up 3 bases and J gave up 1 base; unmatched junction bases: 3. This study enrolled people aged 18 to 89 from about 26 US geographic areas. Sequenced by immunoSEQ multiplex PCR; TCRdb stores in-frame clones only, minus some. The table has around 360,000 clones, over 75% seen once. This sequence was found in a man aged 40-50 years in a cohort exposed to, infected with or recovered from COVID-19 (not recorded which). The sequenced sample consisted of PBMCs or T cells enriched from blood (not recorded which). The rearrangement links TRBV5-1 to TRBJ1-5; the match to TRBD1 covers 8 bases. The CDR3 coding sequence is TGCGCCAGCAGCTCAACAGGGGGAAGCAATCAGCCCCAGCATTTT. Amino acid sequence: CASSSTGGSNQPQHF.